The clone carrying this T cell receptor beta chain occurred many times. Its antigen is not known. Researchers amplified the TCR beta CDR3 regions from RNA transcripts. A first-round RT-PCR of the TCR CDR3 used the HTBI primer set. TCRdb processed the multiplex PCR reads anew with MiXCR; each CDR3 protein has one entry. This sample has about 290,000 distinct CDR3 sequences, with approximately 18% found just once. The entry originates in a study of T cells in Graves' hyperthyroidism and ophthalmopathy. Study-wide findings and caveats: The model predicted ophthalmopathy a median roughly six months before onset.

CDR3 size: 14 residues. The V end was cut by 1 base, the J end by 2 bases, with 8 bases between. CDR1 and CDR2 (germline): LGHDT, YNNKEL (reference sequence). The gene calls are TRBV3-1 and TRBJ2-5, with a tentative D call TRBD1 (5 bases). The sequence was collected from a man aged 50-60 years with Graves' ophthalmopathy. The sequenced sample was blood. The CDR3 DNA reads as TGTGCCAGCAGCCAAGTCGACAGTCAAGAGACCCAGTACTTC. It translates to CASSQVDSQETQYF.